These 10 T cell receptor beta chains share one sample of origin, sequenced in a study of CD8+ T cells in alopecia areata. Treatment given: oral pan-JAK inhibitor, 5-10 mg twice daily. As the sequencing template, cDNA was produced by extracting RNA and reverse transcribing it. Produced via immunoSEQ multiplex PCR; TCRdb's table is partial and in-frame only. The table lists around 180,000 clones, approximately 61% of them singletons. Source: CD4+ T cells sorted from blood, taken at week 24, from a patient treated with tofacitinib. The receptors derive from a human donor with alopecia areata.

This clone was seen a handful of times. The CDR3 loop reads CASSLGLYTTYEQYF. The CDR3 DNA reads as TGTGCCAGCAGCTTAGGGCTATATACTACCTACGAGCAGTACTTC. The J gene is TRBJ2-7, the V gene TRBV7-2; no clear D gene. The CDR3 is made up of 15 amino acids. Germline V CDR1 and CDR2: SGHTA, FQGNSA. V lost 1 base, J lost 2 bases, and 12 bases lay in between.

The rearrangement uses TRBV29-1 and TRBJ1-1, with TRBD1 as a possible D gene (6 bases). There are 14 residues in the CDR3. With 6 bases removed from V and 1 base from J, the gap between germline ends came to 15 bases. Germline lookup yields CDR1 SQVTM and CDR2 ANQGSEA. The CDR3 nucleotides read TGCAGCGTCGCTGTGGGCAGGGGGAACACTGAAGCTTTCTTT. Encoded protein: CSVAVGRGNTEAFF.

The chain couples TRBV30 to TRBJ2-7; possibly TRBD2 for D (7 bases). From germline, CDR1 is GTSNPN and CDR2 SVGIG (reference sequence). The length of the CDR3 is 16 residues. Trimming pared 0 bases from V and 3 bases from J, leaving 18 bases between. In DNA, the CDR3 is TGTGCCTGGAGTGTATCTGGATCGGGGGGCTACTACGAGCAGTACTTC. Translating gives CAWSVSGSGGYYEQYF.

This chain links TRBV7-3 with TRBJ1-1; D unclear. The CDR3 has 13 residues. V gave up 2 bases and J gave up 5 bases, with 9 bases separating them. Germline loops: CDR1 SGHTA, CDR2 FQGTGA. CDR3 region: CASSLFGETEAFF. CDR3 nucleotides: TGTGCCAGCAGCTTATTTGGGGAAACTGAAGCTTTCTTT.

This clone was seen a handful of times. The V and J genes are TRBV6-4 and TRBJ1-6; the D gene is possibly TRBD1 (5 bases). Germline lookup yields CDR1 MRHNA and CDR2 SNTAGT. The CDR3 length is 13 residues. With 5 bases removed from V and 11 bases from J, the gap between germline ends came to 13 bases. CDR3 protein: CASSPTLQAPLHF. CDR3 DNA sequence: TGTGCCAGCAGTCCCACCCTACAGGCACCCCTCCACTTT.

The CDR3 bases are TGTGCCACCAGCAAAAATCCCAAGGTCGGCACTGAAGCTTTCTTT. It codes for CATSKNPKVGTEAFF. The gene calls are TRBV15 and TRBJ1-1; D is ambiguous. V was cut by 4 bases and J by 4 bases, with 16 bases left in between. This CDR3 comprises 15 residues. Per germline, CDR1 LNHNV and CDR2 YYDKDF (reference sequence).

The rearrangement joins TRBV29-1 to TRBJ1-2; the D gene is possibly TRBD1 (5 bases). The V end lost 6 bases, the J end lost 6 bases, and 20 bases lay between the germline ends. The CDR3 runs to 14 residues. The germline CDR1 and CDR2 sequences are SQVTM and ANQGSEA. The CDR3 sequence: CSVTQLGRNDGYTF. The CDR3 bases are TGCAGCGTCACCCAGCTGGGACGAAATGATGGCTACACCTTC.

This chain's CDR3 is CSASRDRDQPQHF. As DNA, the CDR3 is TGCAGCGCGTCCCGGGACAGGGATCAGCCCCAGCATTTT. The chain joins TRBV29-1 to TRBJ1-5; TRBD1 agrees at 9 bases. The CDR3 length is 13 residues. V was pared by 7 bases and J by 5 bases, with 6 bases of the junction left unmatched. The germline gives CDR1 SQVTM, CDR2 ANQGSEA.

This sequence joins TRBV7-2 and TRBJ1-2; TRBD1 might be the D (5 bases). The CDR3 extends over 13 amino acids. Germline V CDR1 and CDR2: SGHTA, FQGNSA. With 6 bases removed from V and 10 bases from J, the gap between germline ends came to 18 bases. This CDR3 is CASSPDNALAYTF. The CDR3 nucleotides read TGTGCCAGCAGTCCGGACAATGCCTTAGCCTACACCTTC.

Only a few counts were recorded for this clone. V and J are TRBV29-1 and TRBJ2-1, with TRBD2 identical over 9 bases. Looked up from germline, CDR1 is SQVTM and CDR2 is ANQGSEA. This CDR3 comprises 14 residues. V trimming: 7 bases; J trimming: 2 bases; junction bases outside the gene matches: 6. This CDR3 reads CSAPGLAAYNEQFF. CDR3 sequence (DNA): TGCAGCGCCCCGGGACTAGCAGCCTACAATGAGCAGTTCTTC.